The 28 T cell receptor beta chains below were found in one sample sequenced in a study of preoperative IRX-2 immunotherapy in early breast cancer. Generated by immunoSEQ multiplex PCR, the TCRdb table keeps only in-frame clones and is missing some. This sample yields fewer than 30,000 clones, of which around 90% are seen a single time; roughly 10% belongs to the top ten. Treatment reported: preoperative locoregional IRX-2 cytokine immunotherapy. Sample collection was performed from a patient treated with IRX-2 immunotherapy. The receptors derive from a human donor with breast cancer.

The CDR3 loop reads CAGAVGHGYEQYF. The CDR3, as DNA: TGTGCCGGAGCAGTGGGACACGGATACGAGCAGTACTTC. The gene calls are TRBV6-1 and TRBJ2-7; D possibly corresponds to TRBD1 (6 bases). V lost 11 bases and J 4 bases, leaving 18 bases between the germline ends. Germline CDR1 reads MNHNS; CDR2 reads SASEGT. The CDR3 length is 13 residues.

The CDR3 sequence: CASSVVPGTGELFF. For the CDR3, the DNA is TGTGCCAGCAGCGTAGTACCGGGGACCGGGGAGCTGTTTTTT. This chain links TRBV9 with TRBJ2-2; D possibly corresponds to TRBD2 (5 bases). V was clipped by 0 bases and J by 5 bases, with 8 bases between them. Germline V gives CDR1 SGDLS, CDR2 YYNGEE. This CDR3 spans 14 amino acids.

This clone was observed a handful of times. The V call is TRBV25-1, the J call TRBJ2-2; D unresolved. CDR1 MGHDK and CDR2 SYGVNS come from the germline V gene. V lost 6 bases to trimming and J lost 6 bases, with 8 bases between them. The CDR3 extends over 12 amino acids. Here the CDR3 DNA reads TGTGCCAGCAGCGCGGTCCCCGGGGAGCTGTTTTTT. Its protein is CASSAVPGELFF.

The sample holds a few counts of this clone. This chain uses TRBV5-8 with TRBJ2-1; 9 bases are shared with TRBD1. The V gene end was trimmed by 6 bases and the J gene end by 10 bases; junction bases not matched to a gene: 11. Germline V gene lookup returns CDR1 SGHTS and CDR2 YDEGEE. The CDR3 sequence is 14 residues long. The CDR3 nucleotides are TGTGCCAGCACACAGCTCACAGGGGGCGGCGAGCAGTTCTTC. Amino acids: CASTQLTGGGEQFF. The complete variable domain, with remaining parts taken from reference TRBV5-8 and TRBJ2-1, reads EAGVTQSPTHLIKTRGQQATLRCSPISGHTSVYWYQQALGLGLQFLLWYDEGEERNRGNFPPRFSGRQFPNYSSELNVNALELEDSALYLCASTQLTGGGEQFFGPGTRLTVL.

This clone was recorded once. This chain links TRBV11-3 with TRBJ2-1; D possibly corresponds to TRBD2 (8 bases). CDR1 and CDR2 from the germline V gene are SGHNT and YENEEA. Trimming took 5 bases from V and 8 from J, leaving 22 bases between them. This CDR3 spans 16 amino acids. CDR3 loop: CASSPGQPGLGYEQFF. The CDR3 DNA sequence: TGTGCCAGCAGCCCGGGACAGCCGGGACTAGGATATGAGCAGTTCTTC.

In its sample, this clone was seen once. The chain couples TRBV6-1 to TRBJ1-1; weak D call: TRBD1 (6 bases). This CDR3 is 15 amino acids long. Trimming shortened V by 5 bases and J by 3 bases, and 16 bases separated the two germline ends. Germline V lookup: CDR1 MNHNS, CDR2 SASEGT. For the CDR3, the DNA is TGTGCCAGCAGTCAGGGGTTAGGGTTGCACACTGAAGCTTTCTTT. This gives the protein CASSQGLGLHTEAFF.

V is TRBV6-6 and J is TRBJ1-1, with D uncertain. The CDR3 is 11 amino acids. V was cut by 6 bases and J by 4 bases, with 6 bases left in between. The V gene's germline CDR1 is MNHNY and CDR2 SVGAGI (reference sequence). CDR3 residues: CASSPATEAFF. The CDR3 nucleotides read TGTGCCAGCAGCCCGGCCACTGAAGCTTTCTTT.

The CDR3 protein is CASSFTAGGYEQYF. In DNA form, the CDR3 reads TGCGCCAGCAGCTTTACAGCGGGGGGATACGAGCAGTACTTC. The chain carries TRBV5-1 and TRBJ2-7; 9 positions match TRBD2. This CDR3 contains 14 residues. Germline V gene data show CDR1 as SGHRS and CDR2 as YFSETQ. V lost 2 bases, J lost 4 bases, and 4 bases stayed unmatched.

This clone has a single count. The chain combines TRBV28 with TRBJ2-6; tentatively, D is TRBD1 (6 bases). V lost 5 bases to trimming and J lost 2 bases, with 10 bases between them. The CDR3 spans 15 residues. Germline V gene sequence: CDR1 MDHEN, CDR2 SYDVKM. In DNA form, the CDR3 reads TGTGCCAGCAGTCCATGGACAGCTGGGGCCAACGTCCTGACTTTC. Encoded protein: CASSPWTAGANVLTF. The full variable domain, rest sourced from reference TRBV28 and TRBJ2-6, is DVKVTQSSRYLVKRTGEKVFLECVQDMDHENMFWYRQDPGLGLRLIYFSYDVKMKEKGDIPEGYSVSREKKERFSLILESASTNQTSMYLCASSPWTAGANVLTFGAGSRLTVL.

The chain is built from TRBV19 and TRBJ1-2, with D hard to call. V dropped 0 bases and J dropped 2 bases, with 16 bases sitting between them. CDR1 and CDR2 from the germline V gene are LNHDA and SQIVND (reference sequence). The CDR3 extends over 17 amino acids. CDR3 DNA: TGTGCCAGTAGTATAGAAAGGCCAGGTGGAACCAACTATGGCTACACCTTC. It encodes CASSIERPGGTNYGYTF.

This clone came up once. The V and J genes are TRBV29-1 and TRBJ1-1; D call uncertain. The CDR3 is 12 amino acids. Germline-derived CDR1 and CDR2 are SQVTM and ANQGSEA. V lost 7 bases to trimming and J lost 7 bases, with 16 bases between them. Written as DNA, the CDR3 is TGCAGCGCCGTCCCAGGAACCGATGAAGCTTTCTTT. It encodes CSAVPGTDEAFF.

The V gene is TRBV2, the J gene TRBJ2-2, with D possibly matching TRBD1 (5 bases). Germline CDR1 and CDR2: SNHLY and FYNNEI. Deletions cut 2 bases from V and 5 bases from J, with 12 bases between. The CDR3 totals 15 residues. CDR3 loop: CASSETTADTGELFF. CDR3 DNA sequence: TGTGCCAGCAGTGAAACGACAGCAGATACCGGGGAGCTGTTTTTT.

The chain is built from TRBV18 and TRBJ2-7; a possible D gene is TRBD1 (5 bases). The CDR3 length is 14 residues. Germline loops: CDR1 KGHSH, CDR2 LQKENI. Deletions cut 4 bases from V and 3 bases from J, with 13 bases between. CDR3 in DNA: TGTGCCAGCTCACTGGGGCAGACTTTCTACGAGCAGTACTTC. Translated, it gives CASSLGQTFYEQYF.

The J gene is TRBJ2-6, the V gene TRBV19; D is perhaps TRBD1 (5 bases). This CDR3 is built from 16 residues. The V gene's germline CDR1 is LNHDA and CDR2 SQIVND (reference sequence). The V gene lost 8 bases and the J gene lost 0 bases, with 14 bases spanning the gap. CDR3 sequence: CASDTGTISGANVLTF. The CDR3 DNA reads TGTGCCAGTGATACAGGTACTATCTCTGGGGCCAACGTCCTGACTTTC.

This rearrangement joins TRBV18 to TRBJ1-1; 8 positions agree with TRBD1. Germline loops: CDR1 KGHSH, CDR2 LQKENI. The CDR3 contains 15 residues. Trimming at V came to 3 bases and at J to 1 base, leaving 4 bases not matched to a gene. The CDR3: CASSPSGGSNTEAFF. The CDR3 DNA sequence: TGTGCCAGCTCACCCTCAGGGGGCTCGAACACTGAAGCTTTCTTT.

This chain joins TRBV7-9 and TRBJ1-6; TRBD1 is a possible D gene (5 bases). The CDR3 runs to 15 residues. Germline V gives CDR1 SEHNR, CDR2 FQNEAQ (reference sequence). Between the trimmed V and J ends, which lost 5 bases and 8 bases, there was a span of 16 bases. In DNA form, the CDR3 reads TGTGCCAGCAGCGTCAGGGCCGGGGATGATTCACCCCTCCACTTT. Its protein product is CASSVRAGDDSPLHF.

This chain links TRBV5-1 with TRBJ1-3; the D is unclear. The CDR3 consists of 16 residues. Germline V lookup: CDR1 SGHRS, CDR2 YFSETQ. V was pared by 1 base and J by 0 bases, with 11 bases between. CDR3 in amino acids: CASSLSSALSGNTIYF. The CDR3 DNA follows: TGCGCCAGCAGCTTGTCGTCGGCCCTCTCTGGAAACACCATATATTTT.

The chain recombines TRBV5-1 with TRBJ2-5; 9 bases map to TRBD2. Unmatched junction bases numbered 5, after V lost 0 bases and J lost 5 bases. The germline V gene has CDR1 SGHRS and CDR2 YFSETQ. This CDR3 spans 15 amino acids. CDR3 DNA sequence: TGCGCCAGCAGCTTGGTCGCGGGAGGGCCGGAGACCCAGTACTTC. Protein product: CASSLVAGGPETQYF.

This chain uses TRBV7-6 with TRBJ1-5, with no clear D. V lost 0 bases, J lost 6 bases, and 6 bases lay in between. Germline V gene lookup returns CDR1 SGHVS and CDR2 FNYEAQ. This CDR3 has 13 amino acids. CDR3 in DNA: TGTGCCAGCAGCTTAGCAGGGTTTCAGCCCCAGCATTTT. It specifies CASSLAGFQPQHF.

This clone was observed a single time. The genes are TRBV20-1 and TRBJ2-7; TRBD1 aligns across 8 bases. Germline CDR1 reads DFQATT; CDR2 reads SNEGSKA (reference sequence). The V and J ends lost 5 bases and 6 bases, in that order; junction bases with no gene match: 3. This CDR3 has 11 residues. CDR3 residues: CSAGRGLEQYF. CDR3 nucleotide sequence: TGCAGTGCTGGCAGGGGGCTCGAGCAGTACTTC.

V usage is TRBV5-4 and J usage is TRBJ1-1; D unresolved. Germline CDR1 reads SGHNT; CDR2 reads YYREEE (reference sequence). V was cut by 1 base and J by 2 bases, with 9 bases left in between. This CDR3 region has 14 residues. CDR3 in DNA: TGTGCCAGCAGCTTGTTTGAGGGTAACACTGAAGCTTTCTTT. Translation gives CASSLFEGNTEAFF.

V gene TRBV28 combines with J gene TRBJ1-3; a weak D match, TRBD1 (6 bases). CDR1 is MDHEN, CDR2 SYDVKM, per germline. The CDR3 length is 15 residues. V shed 7 bases and J shed 0 bases, with 13 bases lying between them. The CDR3 is CASTTTGASGNTIYF. CDR3 nucleotide sequence: TGTGCCAGCACCACGACAGGCGCCTCTGGAAACACCATATATTTT.

The rearrangement links TRBV15 to TRBJ2-2; D remains unclear. Germline assignment: CDR1 LNHNV and CDR2 YYDKDF (reference sequence). The CDR3 extends over 13 amino acids. The germline V and J ends were trimmed by 0 bases and 5 bases, with 4 bases remaining between them. Here the CDR3 reads CATSRDGTGELFF. CDR3 bases: TGTGCCACCAGCAGAGATGGGACCGGGGAGCTGTTTTTT.

The genes are TRBV27 and TRBJ1-1; D unresolved. CDR3 size: 13 residues. Trimming pared 7 bases from V and 0 bases from J, leaving 9 bases between. Germline V lookup: CDR1 MNHEY, CDR2 SMNVEV (reference sequence). CDR3 loop: CASTRTVNTEAFF. CDR3 coding DNA: TGTGCCAGCACCCGGACGGTGAACACTGAAGCTTTCTTT.

The chain couples TRBV7-8 to TRBJ2-1; 9 positions match TRBD2. The CDR3 runs to 15 residues. J gave up 8 bases and V 5 bases, and 10 bases lay outside the gene matches. CDR1 SGHVS and CDR2 FQNEAQ come from the germline V gene. CDR3 sequence (DNA): TGTGCCAGCAGCAGGCGGGAGGGCCTATTTGATGAGCAGTTCTTC. Protein product: CASSRREGLFDEQFF.

This chain connects TRBV7-8 to TRBJ2-1; 13 bases are a match to TRBD2. CDR3 length: 16 residues. After removal of 5 bases from V and 6 bases from J, the junction contained 7 bases not matched to a gene. The V gene's germline CDR1 is SGHVS and CDR2 FQNEAQ. The CDR3 region has the DNA TGTGCCAGCAGCCTTTTAACTAGCGGGGGGGGCAATGAGCAGTTCTTC. Residues: CASSLLTSGGGNEQFF.

As DNA, the CDR3 is TGTGCCAGCTCACCCGCGAGACAGGGACGCTACGAGCAGTACTTC. As protein: CASSPARQGRYEQYF. The rearrangement joins TRBV18 to TRBJ2-7; 7 bases are a match to TRBD1. Germline-derived CDR1 and CDR2 are KGHSH and LQKENI. This CDR3 has 15 residues. V gave up 3 bases and J gave up 3 bases; unmatched junction bases: 8. The entire variable domain, with the rest obtained from reference TRBV18 and TRBJ2-7, is as follows: NAGVMQNPRHLVRRRGQEARLRCSPMKGHSHVYWYRQLPEEGLKFMVYLQKENIIDESGMPKERFSAEFPKEGPSILRIQQVVRGDSAAYFCASSPARQGRYEQYFGPGTRLTVT.

CDR3 DNA: TGTGCCACCGATCGGACAGTCTATGGCTACACCTTC. Protein sequence: CATDRTVYGYTF. The rearrangement joins TRBV7-9 to TRBJ1-2; D might be TRBD1 (6 bases). CDR3 size: 12 residues. Germline V gene data show CDR1 as SEHNR and CDR2 as FQNEAQ (reference sequence). V was shortened by 10 bases and J by 4 bases, with 13 bases between the two germline ends.